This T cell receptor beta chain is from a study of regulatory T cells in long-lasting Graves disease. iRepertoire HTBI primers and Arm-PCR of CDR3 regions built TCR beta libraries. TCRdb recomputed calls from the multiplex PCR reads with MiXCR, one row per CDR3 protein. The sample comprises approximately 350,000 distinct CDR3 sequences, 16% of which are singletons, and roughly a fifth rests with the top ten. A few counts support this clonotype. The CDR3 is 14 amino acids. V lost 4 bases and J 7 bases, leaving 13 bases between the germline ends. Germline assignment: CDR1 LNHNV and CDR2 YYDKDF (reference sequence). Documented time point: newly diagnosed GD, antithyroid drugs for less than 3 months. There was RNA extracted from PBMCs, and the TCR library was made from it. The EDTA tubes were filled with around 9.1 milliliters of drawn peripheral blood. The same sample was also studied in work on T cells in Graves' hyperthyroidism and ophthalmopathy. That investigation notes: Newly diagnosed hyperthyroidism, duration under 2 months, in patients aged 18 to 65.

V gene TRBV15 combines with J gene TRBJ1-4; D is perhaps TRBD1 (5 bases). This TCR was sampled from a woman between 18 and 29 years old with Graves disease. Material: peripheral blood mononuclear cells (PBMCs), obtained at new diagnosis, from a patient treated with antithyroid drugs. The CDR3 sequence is CATSKTGLGEKLFF. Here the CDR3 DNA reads TGTGCCACCAGCAAGACGGGGCTTGGTGAAAAACTGTTTTTT.